Included here is one TCR beta chain sequence, with context. The data belong to a study of blood T cell repertoires in COVID-19. Sequencing was performed with immunoSEQ multiplex PCR; in TCRdb, only in-frame clones are kept and a portion is missing. There are 250,000 to 350,000 clones in the sample; 80% to 90% occur only once, and approximately 4% lies in the top ten. The CDR3 has 16 residues. Germline V gene sequence: CDR1 KGHSH, CDR2 LQKENI. V lost 1 base to trimming and J lost 4 bases, with 14 bases between them. Sequencing was done on a sample of PBMCs or T cells enriched from blood (not recorded which). The sequence derives from a woman aged 30 to 39 who had recovered from COVID-19. The rearrangement joins TRBV18 to TRBJ1-5; D is unclear. CDR3 nucleotide sequence: TGTGCCAGCTCACCACTCGGCGCGGGTTCTAATCAGCCCCAGCATTTT. Translation gives CASSPLGAGSNQPQHF.